This T cell receptor (beta chain) was sequenced in a study of CXCR3-negative and CXCR3-positive naive CD8 T cells. On this clonotype itself: Its antigen is still unknown.

The CDR3 covers 14 residues. All TRB cDNA libraries came from 5' RACE performed with UMI labels. Reanalyzing the 5' RACE reads, TCRdb keeps one entry per CDR3 protein, without DNA. This sample's clone table lists around 95,000 distinct CDR3 sequences. Naivety in CD8+ T cells corresponded to a CD45RO-CCR7+CD27+CD95- phenotype. Study outcomes and limitations: Researchers reported similar TRBV-TRBJ usage in naive CXCR3-negative and CXCR3-positive cells, though memory differed. Naive cells positive for CXCR3 carried more hydrophobic TRB CDR3s than CXCR3-negative ones. Whereas both naive subsets had comparably high diversity, memory CD8+ cells had much lower diversity.

The sample comprised naive CXCR3+ CD8+ T cells from blood. The subset is: CD45RO-CCR7+CD27+CD95- naive CD8+ T cells expressing CXCR3 (TNR3+). The source of this sequence is a human donor in good health. Some clones in this sample may be carry-over from other donors' samples. V is TRBV21-1 and J is TRBJ2-1; TCRdb calls TRBD1, which cannot be checked without DNA. TRBV21-1 corresponds to a pseudogene. The CDR3 spells CASSTGDRVDEQFF.